Shown below are 16 T cell receptor beta chains from a single sample sequenced in a study of monozygotic twins with inflammatory bowel disease. For each CDR3 protein, TCRdb gives one entry from its re-call of the 5' RACE reads, without DNA. The clone table shows around 370,000 distinct CDR3 sequences, with the ten largest holding 2% to 3%. The sequencing input was blood. The receptors derive from a human donor with ulcerative colitis or Crohn's disease, or a healthy co-twin of an affected twin (not recorded which).

This sequence joins TRBV5-1 and TRBJ1-5; TCRdb designates TRBD1, a call that cannot be tested without DNA. Germline CDR1 is SGHRS and CDR2 is YFSETQ. CDR3 size: 14 residues. CDR3: CASSLGQEDQPQHF.

The V and J genes are TRBV5-4 and TRBJ2-5; with no DNA, the TCRdb D assignment of TRBD1 cannot be verified. CDR1 is SGHNT, CDR2 YYREEE, per germline (reference sequence). The CDR3 extends over 16 amino acids. The CDR3 sequence: CASSLALFRGEETQYF.

This rearrangement joins TRBV6-2 or TRBV6-3 to TRBJ2-1; TCRdb's D call, TRBD2, is unchecked because there is no DNA. The CDR3 is 16 amino acids. Germline assignment: CDR1 MNHEY and CDR2 SVGEGT. CDR3 region: CASSFSGGGSYNEQFF.

This chain joins TRBV5-6 and TRBJ2-4. The CDR3 consists of 15 residues. Germline values: CDR1 SGHDT, CDR2 YYEEEE. The CDR3 is CASSLDTDGKNIQYF.

The chain is built from TRBV5-5 and TRBJ1-5. This CDR3 spans 14 amino acids. Germline loops: CDR1 SGHKS, CDR2 YYEKEE (reference sequence). This chain's CDR3 is CASSSGSGNQPQHF.

CDR3 region: CASRGDFRSSYEQYF. This chain links TRBV6-1 with TRBJ2-7; TCRdb indicates TRBD2, and absent DNA this call remains unverified. Germline V lookup: CDR1 MNHNS, CDR2 SASEGT. This CDR3 is 15 amino acids long.

The chain's CDR3 is CASSPPPNTEAFF. V is TRBV7-2 and J is TRBJ1-1; with no DNA, the TCRdb D assignment of TRBD1 cannot be verified. Germline CDR1 reads SGHTA; CDR2 reads FQGNSA. The CDR3 has 13 amino acids.

CDR3 loop: CASSLGPGGGLQETQYF. The V gene is TRBV7-2, the J gene TRBJ2-5; absent DNA, TCRdb's TRBD1 call cannot be checked. The length of the CDR3 is 17 residues. Germline CDR1 and CDR2: SGHTA and FQGNSA.

This chain connects TRBV30 to TRBJ1-3. CDR3 length: 11 residues. Germline CDR1 and CDR2: GTSNPN and SVGIG (reference sequence). The CDR3 region is CAWSSGNTIYF. Full variable domain (remainder filled in from reference TRBV30 and TRBJ1-3): SQTIHQWPATLVQPVGSPLSLECTVEGTSNPNLYWYRQAAGRGLQLLFYSVGIGQISSEVPQNLSASRPQDRQFILSSKKLLLSDSGFYLCAWSSGNTIYFGEGSWLTVV.

The J gene is TRBJ2-5, the V gene TRBV20-1; no DNA is available, so the TRBD1 call from TCRdb remains unchecked. Germline V lookup: CDR1 DFQATT, CDR2 SNEGSKA (reference sequence). The CDR3 is made up of 11 amino acids. CDR3 residues: CSAPLGETQYF.

The chain employs TRBV3-1 and TRBJ2-7; the TCRdb call, TRBD1, lacks DNA for checking. From germline, CDR1 is LGHDT and CDR2 YNNKEL (reference sequence). The CDR3 contains 15 residues. The CDR3 sequence: CASSRQGSRGHEQYF.

V is TRBV5-4 and J is TRBJ1-1; the D gene TCRdb calls, TRBD1, cannot be checked with no DNA. In germline, CDR1 is SGHNT, CDR2 YYREEE (reference sequence). The CDR3 contains 15 residues. This CDR3 is CASTRDQGPNTEAFF.

This chain joins TRBV7-2 and TRBJ1-2; the TCRdb D gene call, TRBD1, has no DNA to confirm it. In germline, CDR1 is SGHTA, CDR2 FQGNSA. The CDR3 is 16 residues long. The CDR3 region is CASSPHREVAIEGYTF.

The gene calls are TRBV9 and TRBJ1-2. The germline V gene has CDR1 SGDLS and CDR2 YYNGEE. The CDR3 sequence is 15 residues long. CDR3 region: CASSPSGTNLYGYTF.

The chain employs TRBV11-2 and TRBJ2-7; TCRdb outputs TRBD1, but without DNA this stays unchecked. The CDR3 length is 15 residues. Germline CDR1 reads SGHAT; CDR2 reads FQNNGV. CDR3 region: CASSFTGTESYEQYF.

The V and J genes are TRBV7-3 and TRBJ2-1; with no DNA, the TCRdb D assignment of TRBD1 cannot be verified. Per germline, CDR1 SGHTA and CDR2 FQGTGA. The CDR3 runs 15 residues. CDR3 amino acids: CASSLMTGGYNEQFF.